What follows describes a single T cell receptor (beta chain). The sample is drawn from a study of blood T cell repertoires in COVID-19. V lost 5 bases and J 4 bases, leaving 12 bases between the germline ends. The V gene's germline CDR1 is SGHTA and CDR2 FQGNSA. The CDR3 is 13 amino acids. Assay used: immunoSEQ multiplex PCR; TCRdb lists only in-frame clones, some missing. Of roughly 670,000 clones in the sample, approximately 90% were seen once. This rearrangement joins TRBV7-2 to TRBJ2-7, with a weak D call TRBD1 (6 bases). The sample was peripheral blood. The sequence was obtained from a woman younger than 35 with acute or convalescent COVID-19. The CDR3 coding sequence is TGTGCCAGCAGCCAGGGGCGAGGTTACGAGCAGTACTTC. It codes for CASSQGRGYEQYF. The entire variable domain, with the rest obtained from reference TRBV7-2 and TRBJ2-7, is as follows: GAGVSQSPSNKVTEKGKDVELRCDPISGHTALYWYRQSLGQGLEFLIYFQGNSAPDKSGLPSDRFSAERTGGSVSTLTIQRTQQEDSAVYLCASSQGRGYEQYFGPGTRLTVT.